Below, one TCR beta chain is given with its context. What it binds is not known. The V gene's germline CDR1 is MNHNY and CDR2 SVGAGI (reference sequence). Trimming stripped 6 bases from V and 0 bases from J, with 14 bases between. CDR3 length equals 15 residues. The study reverse transcribed the entire isolated RNA, so it sequenced expressed TCRB transcripts. The data were produced by immunoSEQ multiplex PCR, yet TCRdb's version contains in-frame clones alone and is incomplete. The sample yields about 38,000 clones, roughly 67% seen once. The data were obtained in a study of beta chain features in type 1 diabetes. The study's findings and limits: PCR could preferentially amplify shorter templates, alike in patients and controls.

Blood was drawn once from each donor into heparinised tubes. The draws averaged about 120 mL. The sequence was collected from a woman in her 30s in good health. Sequencing input: Tregs from blood. The V and J genes are TRBV6-6 and TRBJ1-1, with D possibly being TRBD1 (5 bases). The CDR3 spells CASRPPGSVNTEAFF. The CDR3 coding sequence is TGTGCCAGCAGACCCCCAGGGTCGGTGAACACTGAAGCTTTCTTT.